This T cell receptor beta chain was identified in a study of shared clonotypes between healthy human individuals. Broader study findings: Enrolling few donors narrowed the genetic and exposure-history diversity that was represented. Naive subsets tended to show greater estimated richness than memory subsets.

The DNA input per sorted-subset replicate PCR was about 0.2 ug, corresponding to some 27,000 T cell genomes. Sequencing used immunoSEQ multiplex PCR; TCRdb keeps in-frame clones, though not all of them. The table has nearly 600,000 clones, less than 97% seen once; the top ten hold 0.09% to 0.13%. Naive CD8 cells, CD45RO-negative and positively selected for CCR7, excluded terminally differentiated effector memory CD45RA+ cells. Comments on this clone: Its antigen is undetermined.

The length of the CDR3 is 17 residues. Germline CDR1 SGHAT, CDR2 FQNNGV. V was trimmed by 1 base and J by 5 bases, leaving 21 bases between them. This receptor was obtained from a woman in her 30s in good health. The sequenced sample was naive CD8+ T cells sorted from blood. The chain links TRBV11-2 to TRBJ2-7; the D gene could be TRBD1 or TRBD2 (5 bases each). The CDR3 loop reads CASSLGQPPRYGDEQYF. CDR3 DNA sequence: TGTGCCAGCAGCTTAGGACAGCCTCCGCGATACGGGGACGAGCAGTACTTC. The full variable domain, its missing parts supplied by reference TRBV11-2 and TRBJ2-7, is EAGVAQSPRYKIIEKRQSVAFWCNPISGHATLYWYQQILGQGPKLLIQFQNNGVVDDSQLPKDRFSAERLKGVDSTLKIQPAKLEDSAVYLCASSLGQPPRYGDEQYFGPGTRLTVT.